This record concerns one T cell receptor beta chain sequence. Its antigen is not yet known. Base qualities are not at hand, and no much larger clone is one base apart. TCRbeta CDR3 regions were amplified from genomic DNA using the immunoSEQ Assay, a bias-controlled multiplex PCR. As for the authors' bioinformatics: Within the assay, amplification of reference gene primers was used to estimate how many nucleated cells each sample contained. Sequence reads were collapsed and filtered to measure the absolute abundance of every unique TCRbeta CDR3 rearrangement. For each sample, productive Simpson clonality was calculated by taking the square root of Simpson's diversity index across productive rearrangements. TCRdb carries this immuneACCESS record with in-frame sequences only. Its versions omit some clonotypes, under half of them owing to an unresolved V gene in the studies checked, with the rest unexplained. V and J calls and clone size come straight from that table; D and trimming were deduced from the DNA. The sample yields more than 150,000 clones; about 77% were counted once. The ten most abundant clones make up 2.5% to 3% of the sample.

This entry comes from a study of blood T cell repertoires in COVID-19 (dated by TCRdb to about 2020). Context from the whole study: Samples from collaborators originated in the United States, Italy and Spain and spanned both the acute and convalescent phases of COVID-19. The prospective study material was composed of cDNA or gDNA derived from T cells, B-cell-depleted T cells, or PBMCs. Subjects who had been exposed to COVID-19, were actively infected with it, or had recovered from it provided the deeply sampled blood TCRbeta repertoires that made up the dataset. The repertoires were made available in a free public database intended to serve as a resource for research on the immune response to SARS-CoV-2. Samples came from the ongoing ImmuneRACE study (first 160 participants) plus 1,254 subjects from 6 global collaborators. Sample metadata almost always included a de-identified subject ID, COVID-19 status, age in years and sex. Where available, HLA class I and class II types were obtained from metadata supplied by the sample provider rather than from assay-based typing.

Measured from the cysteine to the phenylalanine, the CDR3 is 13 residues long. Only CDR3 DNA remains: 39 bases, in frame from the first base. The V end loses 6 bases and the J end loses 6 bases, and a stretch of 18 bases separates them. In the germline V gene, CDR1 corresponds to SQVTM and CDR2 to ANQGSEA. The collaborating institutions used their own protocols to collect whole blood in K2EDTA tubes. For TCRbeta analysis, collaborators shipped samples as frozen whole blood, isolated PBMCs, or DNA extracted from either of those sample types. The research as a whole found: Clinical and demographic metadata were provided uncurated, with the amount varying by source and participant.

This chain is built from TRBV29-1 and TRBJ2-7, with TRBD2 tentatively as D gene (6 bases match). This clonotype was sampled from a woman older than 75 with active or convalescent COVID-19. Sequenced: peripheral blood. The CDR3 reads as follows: CSVTGLITGEQYF. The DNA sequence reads TGCAGCGTAACGGGACTCATAACGGGCGAGCAGTACTTC.